Listed below are T cell receptor beta chains from one sample, sequenced in a study of brain metastases from non-small cell lung cancer. Sequenced by immunoSEQ multiplex PCR; TCRdb stores in-frame clones only, minus some. The sample comprises 500 to 700 clones, 90% to 95% of which are singletons, and 8.5% to 9% rests with the top ten. Sequencing was carried out using tissue from a brain metastasis. Source of these receptors: a donor aged 40 or over with non-small cell lung cancer. Both conserved end residues are part of each CDR3. Each record gives: CDR3 protein, CDR3 DNA, J gene, V gene, D gene. D genes are given only for firm matches.

CDR3 protein: CASSIEGRNNSPLHF; CDR3 DNA: TGTGCCAGTAGTATAGAAGGCAGGAATAATTCACCCCTCCACTTT; J gene: TRBJ1-6; V gene: TRBV19; D gene: NA
CDR3 protein: CVSSSLGGTQPQHF; CDR3 DNA: TGTGTCAGCAGTTCCCTCGGGGGAACTCAGCCCCAGCATTTT; J gene: TRBJ1-5; V gene: TRBV6-5; D gene: NA
CDR3 protein: CANSLWGEGNQPQHF; CDR3 DNA: TGTGCCAACAGCTTGTGGGGAGAAGGCAATCAGCCCCAGCATTTT; J gene: TRBJ1-5; V gene: TRBV5-5; D gene: NA
CDR3 protein: CASSTGTGLPLHF; CDR3 DNA: TGTGCCAGCAGTACCGGGACAGGTTTACCCCTCCACTTT; J gene: TRBJ1-6; V gene: TRBV28; D gene: TRBD1
CDR3 protein: CASSRRDSALGNYGYTF; CDR3 DNA: TGTGCCAGCAGCCGCCGGGACAGCGCCCTCGGGAACTATGGCTACACCTTC; J gene: TRBJ1-2; V gene: TRBV3-1/TRBV3-2; D gene: TRBD1
CDR3 protein: CASSRRFPFPSDNEQFF; CDR3 DNA: TGTGCCAGCAGCAGACGATTCCCATTTCCATCCGACAATGAGCAGTTCTTC; J gene: TRBJ2-1; V gene: TRBV3-1/TRBV3-2; D gene: NA
CDR3 protein: CASSSGQGGSETQYF; CDR3 DNA: TGCGCCAGCAGCTCCGGACAGGGGGGGTCAGAGACCCAGTACTTC; J gene: TRBJ2-5; V gene: TRBV5-1; D gene: TRBD1
CDR3 protein: CASSLEDPSTDTQYF; CDR3 DNA: TGCGCCAGCAGCCTGGAGGACCCCAGCACAGATACGCAGTATTTT; J gene: TRBJ2-3; V gene: TRBV5-1; D gene: NA
CDR3 protein: CASSSGTGGPQETQYF; CDR3 DNA: TGTGCCAGCAGCTCCGGGACAGGGGGTCCCCAAGAGACCCAGTACTTC; J gene: TRBJ2-5; V gene: TRBV7-9; D gene: TRBD1
CDR3 protein: CASSHRGTGSSYEQYF; CDR3 DNA: TGTGCCAGCAGCCACCGCGGGACAGGGAGCTCCTACGAGCAGTACTTC; J gene: TRBJ2-7; V gene: TRBV7-2; D gene: TRBD1
CDR3 protein: CASSLLGVGNQPQHF; CDR3 DNA: TGTGCCAGCAGCCTCTTAGGGGTAGGCAATCAGCCCCAGCATTTT; J gene: TRBJ1-5; V gene: TRBV6-5; D gene: NA
CDR3 protein: CATTAGQIYEQYF; CDR3 DNA: TGCGCCACCACCGCGGGACAGATATACGAGCAGTACTTC; J gene: TRBJ2-7; V gene: TRBV10-2; D gene: NA
CDR3 protein: CASSFHDPLYNEQFF; CDR3 DNA: TGTGCCAGCAGTTTCCACGACCCCCTTTACAATGAGCAGTTCTTC; J gene: TRBJ2-1; V gene: TRBV6-5; D gene: NA
CDR3 protein: CASSLLGEQFF; CDR3 DNA: TGTGCCAGCAGTTTATTAGGTGAGCAGTTCTTC; J gene: TRBJ2-1; V gene: TRBV28; D gene: NA
CDR3 protein: CASSQAGQGIDIQYF; CDR3 DNA: TGTGCCAGCAGCCAAGCAGGGCAGGGTATAGACATTCAGTACTTC; J gene: TRBJ2-4; V gene: TRBV14; D gene: NA
CDR3 protein: CASSKGRGRGEAFF; CDR3 DNA: TGTGCCAGCAGCAAAGGTAGGGGTCGGGGTGAAGCTTTCTTT; J gene: TRBJ1-1; V gene: TRBV21-1; D gene: NA
CDR3 protein: CASSETGTRGAFF; CDR3 DNA: TGTGCCAGCAGCGAGACAGGGACAAGGGGAGCTTTCTTT; J gene: TRBJ1-1; V gene: TRBV28; D gene: TRBD1
CDR3 protein: CATSPRDSYGYTF; CDR3 DNA: TGTGCCACCAGTCCCCGGGATTCCTATGGCTACACCTTC; J gene: TRBJ1-2; V gene: TRBV24-1; D gene: NA